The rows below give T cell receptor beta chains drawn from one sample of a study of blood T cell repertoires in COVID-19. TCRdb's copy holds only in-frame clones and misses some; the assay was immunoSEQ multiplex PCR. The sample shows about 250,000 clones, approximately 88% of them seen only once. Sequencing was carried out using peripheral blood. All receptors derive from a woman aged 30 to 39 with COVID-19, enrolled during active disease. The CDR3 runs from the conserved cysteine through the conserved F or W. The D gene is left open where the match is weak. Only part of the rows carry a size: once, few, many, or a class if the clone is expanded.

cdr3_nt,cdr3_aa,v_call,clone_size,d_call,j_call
TGTGCCATCAGTTCCACAACTAGCGGGAGTAGAAGGGAGACCCAGTACTTC,CAISSTTSGSRRETQYF,TRBV10-3,.,TRBD2,TRBJ2-5
TGTGCCAGCAGCCAACCGGGGGGCTGGCAGCCCCAGCATTTT,CASSQPGGWQPQHF,TRBV6-2/TRBV6-3,.,.,TRBJ1-5
TGTGCCAGCAGCGTGCTAGCGGGAGCGCCGGGGGAGCTGTTTTTT,CASSVLAGAPGELFF,TRBV5-8,.,TRBD2,TRBJ2-2
TGTGCCAGCAGTTCGGGGGGCTACGGCTACACCTTC,CASSSGGYGYTF,TRBV6-5,.,.,TRBJ1-2
TGCGCCAGCAGCCAGGCCGGGACTAGCGGCTACAATGAGCAGTTCTTC,CASSQAGTSGYNEQFF,TRBV4-3,.,TRBD2,TRBJ2-1
TGTGCCAGCAGCTTAAATCGGGCACTAGCTCCGAATGAGCAGTTCTTC,CASSLNRALAPNEQFF,TRBV11-3,.,.,TRBJ2-1
TGCGCCAGCAGCCAAGTACTCGGTAATGAAAAACTGTTTTTT,CASSQVLGNEKLFF,TRBV4-1,.,.,TRBJ1-4
TGTGCCAGCTCCCTAGCACCAGATACGCAGTATTTT,CASSLAPDTQYF,TRBV11-2,.,.,TRBJ2-3
TGTGCCAGCAGCTTCGGACAGGGGACAGATACGCAGTATTTT,CASSFGQGTDTQYF,TRBV5-4,.,TRBD1,TRBJ2-3
TGTGCCAGCAGCTTGGGGGACAGGGGGCTAGCTTTCTTT,CASSLGDRGLAFF,TRBV5-6,.,TRBD1,TRBJ1-1
TGTGCCAGCAGCTTAGTCGGACAGGGAGTAGGGGAAAAACTGTTTTTT,CASSLVGQGVGEKLFF,TRBV11-2,.,TRBD1,TRBJ1-4
TGTGCCAGCAGCCCCCGGACTAGCGCAGATACGCAGTATTTT,CASSPRTSADTQYF,TRBV7-2,once,TRBD2,TRBJ2-3
TGTGCCTGGGGGGGACAGTCCCCGGGAGGCTACACCTTC,CAWGGQSPGGYTF,TRBV30,.,TRBD1,TRBJ1-2
TGTGCCAGTAGTATCCCACCGACAGGCCTAAATCAGCCCCAGCATTTT,CASSIPPTGLNQPQHF,TRBV19,.,.,TRBJ1-5
TGTGCCAGCAGTGACTCATATATACTAGCGGGAGGGCCGGATACGCAGTATTTT,CASSDSYILAGGPDTQYF,TRBV6-4,.,TRBD2,TRBJ2-3